Listed below are T cell receptor beta chains from one sample, sequenced in a study of T cell responses to AZD1222 COVID-19 vaccine. Clones were sequenced by immunoSEQ multiplex PCR, and TCRdb holds only the in-frame ones, with some missing. The table includes 100,000 to 150,000 clones, about 90% detected once. Sample: peripheral blood, taken on day 0 of AZD1222 vaccination. The receptors stem from an adult in good health. Each CDR3 is given with its conserved first and last residue. Fields, in order: CDR3 length, V gene, J gene, CDR3 protein.

len: 11
v_gene: TRBV20-1
j_gene: TRBJ2-2
CDR3aa: CSVKNTGELFF

len: 14
v_gene: TRBV19
j_gene: TRBJ2-1
CDR3aa: CASSPNWEYNEQFF

len: 15
v_gene: TRBV28
j_gene: TRBJ2-7
CDR3aa: CASSLPGPGPYEQYF

len: 18
v_gene: TRBV7-2
j_gene: TRBJ2-1
CDR3aa: CASSLEGTSGRFYNEQFF

len: 16
v_gene: TRBV5-4
j_gene: TRBJ1-1
CDR3aa: CASSFPTGGVNTEAFF

len: 15
v_gene: TRBV21-1
j_gene: TRBJ1-5
CDR3aa: CASSKALGLFQPQHF

len: 15
v_gene: TRBV7-9
j_gene: TRBJ2-7
CDR3aa: CASSSTGTRRYEQYF

len: 15
v_gene: TRBV28
j_gene: TRBJ1-4
CDR3aa: CASSPQQGGARKLFF

len: 15
v_gene: TRBV5-1
j_gene: TRBJ2-1
CDR3aa: CASSLGDSMWNEQFF

len: 14
v_gene: TRBV28
j_gene: TRBJ1-6
CDR3aa: CASSFPQLDSPLHF

len: 15
v_gene: TRBV3-1/TRBV3-2
j_gene: TRBJ1-6
CDR3aa: CASSQYREGRSPLHF

len: 14
v_gene: TRBV5-4
j_gene: TRBJ1-2
CDR3aa: CASTGLTGENGYTF

len: 17
v_gene: TRBV7-9
j_gene: TRBJ1-3
CDR3aa: CASSLVPTVSSGNTIYF

len: 15
v_gene: TRBV9
j_gene: TRBJ2-5
CDR3aa: CASSSGSGFQETQYF

len: 13
v_gene: TRBV25-1
j_gene: TRBJ1-6
CDR3aa: CASSTGPPSPLHF

len: 13
v_gene: TRBV7-3
j_gene: TRBJ1-1
CDR3aa: CASSKSSGGEAFF

len: 15
v_gene: TRBV27
j_gene: TRBJ2-7
CDR3aa: CASSRGPGLAYEQYF